Sequencing of this T cell receptor beta chain was carried out in a study of T cells in Graves' hyperthyroidism and ophthalmopathy. Study background: Peripheral blood was taken when the disease was first diagnosed, before any treatment began.

Germline V gives CDR1 GTSNPN, CDR2 SVGIG (reference sequence). V was pared by 1 base and J by 6 bases, with 10 bases between. There are 13 residues in the CDR3. Reasons for excluding patients were uncontrolled infection, other autoimmune disease, pregnancy or lactation. Findings of the study overall: Model predictions of ophthalmopathy came a median roughly 6.7 months before onset. Most thyroid clonotypes with frequency above 0.001 were detected in blood.

Amplification targeted TCR beta CDR3 regions from RNA transcripts. RT-PCR in the first round (using the HTBI primer set) targeted the TCR CDR3. TCRdb reprocessed the multiplex PCR reads via MiXCR and lists one record per CDR3 protein. The top ten hold roughly a tenth of the sample, which has hundreds of thousands of distinct CDR3 sequences, about 14% seen once. This clonotype was observed many times. Antigen specificity is unknown. What was sequenced was blood. V usage is TRBV30 and J usage is TRBJ1-5; the D is unclear. This receptor was obtained from a woman aged 18-29 years with Graves' hyperthyroidism. The CDR3 protein is CAWSATSGQPQHF. DNA for the CDR3: TGTGCCTGGAGTGCTACCTCCGGTCAGCCCCAGCATTTT.